This TCR beta chain was observed in a study of T cell repertoires in cytomegalovirus infection. Study as a whole: Public TCR beta signatures indicated both CMV infection and matching HLA type. Study-level findings and limits: The cumulative frequency of public TCR beta families distinguished individuals who carried CMV together with the relevant HLA. The ex vivo response was dominated by HLA-C-restricted CMV-specific TCR beta clonotypes.

Germline loops: CDR1 SGHDT, CDR2 YYEEEE. CDR3 length: 14 residues. The V end was cut by 0 bases, the J end by 9 bases, with 13 bases between. This clonotype was counted many times. Antigen: not known. TCRdb processed the reads anew with MiXCR; each CDR3 protein has one entry. The sample has around 130,000 distinct CDR3 sequences, less than 9.5% seen once. Sequencing input: PBMCs. The chain couples TRBV5-6 to TRBJ1-3, with unresolved D. This sequence originates from a human donor in good health (CMV status not recorded). Some clones in this sample may be carry-over from other donors' samples. DNA of the CDR3: TGTGCCAGCAGCTTGGGGGCTCCGGCCATCACCATATATTTT. Its translation: CASSLGAPAITIYF.